These 16 T cell receptor beta chains were all obtained from the same sample, sequenced in a study of blood T cell repertoires in COVID-19. Using immunoSEQ multiplex PCR, the repertoire was profiled, and TCRdb retains in-frame clones only, with some absent. This table holds 150,000 to 200,000 clones, approximately 84% found once. Sequencing was carried out using peripheral blood. The origin of the receptors is a woman over 75 with COVID-19, enrolled during active disease.

The chain couples TRBV3-1 (or the pseudogene TRBV3-2) to TRBJ2-2; TRBD2 is a possible D gene (5 bases). This CDR3 has 13 residues. With 10 bases removed from V and 0 bases from J, the gap between germline ends came to 9 bases. CDR1 is LGHDT, CDR2 YNNKEL, per germline (reference sequence). CDR3 residues: CATSAANTGELFF. The CDR3 bases are TGTGCCACCTCAGCGGCGAACACCGGGGAGCTGTTTTTT.

The chain combines TRBV6-6 with TRBJ2-7, with 7 bases that match TRBD2. Germline CDR1 and CDR2: MNHNY and SVGAGI (reference sequence). The V segment lost 7 bases and the J segment 2 bases; nucleotides outside the gene matches: 8. There are 14 residues in the CDR3. The CDR3 sequence is CASTPGGRAYEQYF. The CDR3 nucleotides read TGTGCCAGCACCCCCGGGGGGAGGGCCTACGAGCAGTACTTC.

The chain uses TRBV7-3 and TRBJ2-1; no definite D call. V lost 5 bases and J lost 0, with 11 bases in between. The germline V gene encodes CDR1 SGHTA and CDR2 FQGTGA. CDR3 size: 15 residues. CDR3 sequence: CASSALLSSYNEQFF. CDR3 in DNA: TGTGCCAGCAGCGCCTTACTGAGCTCCTACAATGAGCAGTTCTTC.

This clone was observed a few times. The rearrangement joins TRBV15 to TRBJ2-7; weak D call: TRBD1 (6 bases). CDR1 and CDR2 (germline): LNHNV, YYDKDF (reference sequence). The V end lost 8 bases, the J end lost 3 bases, and 14 bases lay between the germline ends. The CDR3 sequence is 13 residues long. The CDR3 region is CATARGGYYEQYF. In DNA, the CDR3 is TGTGCCACCGCCAGGGGCGGATACTACGAGCAGTACTTC.

The rearrangement joins TRBV27 to TRBJ2-1, with D maybe TRBD2 (6 bases). Trimming cost V 2 bases and J 8 bases, with 7 bases left between them. Looked up from germline, CDR1 is MNHEY and CDR2 is SMNVEV (reference sequence). This CDR3 contains 12 residues. CDR3 DNA: TGTGCCAGCAGTTTAGGAGGGTATGAGCAGTTCTTC. Translated, it gives CASSLGGYEQFF.

The chain has TRBV29-1 and TRBJ2-5; the D gene is possibly TRBD2 (7 bases). CDR1 SQVTM and CDR2 ANQGSEA come from the germline V gene. V was trimmed by 3 bases and J by 5 bases, leaving 13 bases between them. The CDR3 is 13 amino acids. CDR3 DNA sequence: TGCAGCGTTGATCGGGGGGCATGGGAGACCCAGTACTTC. This translates into CSVDRGAWETQYF. The entire variable domain, with the rest obtained from reference TRBV29-1 and TRBJ2-5, is as follows: SAVISQKPSRDICQRGTSLTIQCQVDSQVTMMFWYRQQPGQSLTLIATANQGSEATYESGFVIDKFPISRPNLTFSTLTVSNMSPEDSSIYLCSVDRGAWETQYFGPGTRLLVL.

The CDR3 here is CASTPAGDYTDTQYF. The CDR3 DNA follows: TGTGCCAGCACCCCGGCCGGGGACTACACAGATACGCAGTATTTT. The rearrangement links TRBV6-2 or TRBV6-3 to TRBJ2-3; 7 nucleotides match TRBD2. The germline CDR1 and CDR2 sequences are MNHEY and SVGEGT. The CDR3 contains 15 residues. V dropped 7 bases and J dropped 2; count of bases not matched to a gene: 9.

The V call is TRBV7-2, the J call TRBJ1-6, with 7 bases aligning to TRBD1. The CDR3 loop spans 14 amino acids. V was pared by 4 bases and J by 7 bases, with 4 bases of the junction left unmatched. Looked up from germline, CDR1 is SGHTA and CDR2 is FQGNSA. The CDR3 sequence is CASSYTGVNSPLHF. The CDR3 DNA follows: TGTGCCAGCAGCTATACAGGGGTGAATTCACCCCTCCACTTT.

The rearrangement joins TRBV19 to TRBJ2-3; tentative D call: TRBD1 (6 bases). The germline V and J ends were trimmed by 5 bases and 1 base, with 13 bases remaining between them. This CDR3 contains 15 residues. The V gene's germline CDR1 is LNHDA and CDR2 SQIVND (reference sequence). As DNA, the CDR3 is TGTGCCAGTAGTCCATGGGCAGGGGGCACAGATACGCAGTATTTT. It specifies CASSPWAGGTDTQYF.

The rearrangement uses TRBV18 and TRBJ1-2; 8 positions agree with TRBD1. Germline CDR1 KGHSH, CDR2 LQKENI. V lost 1 base to trimming and J lost 6 bases; unmatched junction nucleotides: 7. CDR3 size: 15 residues. CDR3 region: CASSPLDRGVNGYTF. The DNA of the CDR3 is TGTGCCAGCTCACCACTCGACAGGGGAGTAAATGGCTACACCTTC.

V is TRBV15 and J is TRBJ2-1, with 8 nucleotides matching TRBD1. CDR1 is LNHNV and CDR2 is YYDKDF in the germline V gene (reference sequence). Trimming removed 3 bases from V and 9 bases from J; junction bases left unmatched: 4. CDR3 length equals 13 residues. In DNA, the CDR3 is TGTGCCACCAGCAGGGACAGGGTTGGTGAGCAGTTCTTC. Its translation is CATSRDRVGEQFF.

CDR3 sequence (DNA): TGTGCCAGTAGAGGGCAGGGGGCAGGGACCGGGGAGCTGTTTTTT. Amino acids: CASRGQGAGTGELFF. This chain links TRBV19 with TRBJ2-2; 8 bases are shared with TRBD1. The CDR3 consists of 15 residues. The germline gives CDR1 LNHDA, CDR2 SQIVND (reference sequence). J lost 5 bases, V lost 6 bases, and 8 bases had no gene match.

The V gene is TRBV27, the J gene TRBJ2-5; unclear D gene. The CDR3 has 14 amino acids. The germline V and J ends were trimmed by 2 bases and 0 bases, with 7 bases remaining between them. Germline CDR1 MNHEY, CDR2 SMNVEV (reference sequence). The DNA for the CDR3 is TGTGCCAGCAGTTTACCCTTGTACCAAGAGACCCAGTACTTC. This sequence encodes CASSLPLYQETQYF.

In its sample, this clone was seen a few times. The chain links TRBV7-2 to TRBJ2-2; 12 bases align to TRBD2. Germline CDR1 is SGHTA and CDR2 is FQGNSA. The CDR3 is 17 residues long. Trimming at V came to 5 bases and at J to 4 bases, leaving 8 bases not matched to a gene. The CDR3 reads CASSILAGGLGTGELFF. The DNA of the CDR3 is TGTGCCAGCAGCATCCTAGCGGGGGGGCTGGGCACCGGGGAGCTGTTTTTT.

The J gene is TRBJ1-1, the V gene TRBV12-3 or TRBV12-4; possibly TRBD1 for D (5 bases). V lost 6 bases and J lost 4, with 9 bases in between. The CDR3 runs 12 residues. The CDR3 nucleotides are TGTGCCAGCAGATGGGGGGTCACTGAAGCTTTCTTT. It encodes CASRWGVTEAFF.

J is TRBJ2-3 and V is TRBV5-4; 7 bases map to TRBD2. The CDR3 has 16 amino acids. Germline CDR1 SGHNT, CDR2 YYREEE (reference sequence). V shed 4 bases, J shed 6 bases, and the junction held 14 bases outside the gene matches. DNA of the CDR3: TGTGCCAGCAGCACGCGTGGCGGGCGGGGGACGGATACGCAGTATTTT. The encoded protein is CASSTRGGRGTDTQYF.